One and the same sample provided the 31 T cell receptor beta chains below, sequenced in a study of identical twins. Each CDR3 protein gets one entry after TCRdb re-called the 5' RACE reads with MiXCR. The table has 260,000 or so distinct CDR3 sequences, approximately 6.8% seen once. This same sample was also taken into another study, of yellow fever vaccine responses in identical twins.

The sample comprised CD8+ T cells sorted from blood. The receptors shown here come from a woman between 18 and 29 years old in good health.

This clonotype was observed a few times. The rearrangement links TRBV5-6 to TRBJ2-1, with D perhaps matching TRBD1 (5 bases). Germline lookup yields CDR1 SGHDT and CDR2 YYEEEE. This CDR3 comprises 15 residues. With 3 bases removed from V and 0 bases from J, the gap between germline ends came to 10 bases. The DNA of the CDR3 is TGTGCCAGCAGCTCCAAAAGGGGCTCCTACAATGAGCAGTTCTTC. This encodes CASSSKRGSYNEQFF.

This chain links TRBV4-1 with TRBJ2-5; no firm D call. The germline V gene has CDR1 MGHRA and CDR2 YSYEKL. Trimming pared 6 bases from V and 4 bases from J, leaving 24 bases between. The CDR3 extends over 17 amino acids. The CDR3 reads CASSQKSAESWLETQYF. In nucleotides, the CDR3 is TGCGCCAGCAGTCAAAAGTCGGCGGAGTCTTGGTTAGAGACCCAGTACTTC.

This clonotype was found many times. The CDR3 bases are TGTGCCAGCAGTTTAAGAGACAGGGGAGTTCAGCCCCAGCATTTT. Its protein is CASSLRDRGVQPQHF. The J gene is TRBJ1-5, the V gene TRBV28; TRBD1 matches 8 bases. Germline assignment: CDR1 MDHEN and CDR2 SYDVKM. J gave up 6 bases and V 2 bases, and 6 bases lay outside the gene matches. There are 15 residues in the CDR3.

The gene calls are TRBV5-5 and TRBJ2-7; no firm D call. Germline lookup yields CDR1 SGHKS and CDR2 YYEKEE (reference sequence). V lost 3 bases and J lost 6, with 10 bases in between. The CDR3 is 12 residues long. Here the CDR3 DNA reads TGTGCCAGCAGCTCCGGGCTGCGCGAGCAGTACTTC. This encodes CASSSGLREQYF.

Ten or more counts support this clonotype. The chain is built from TRBV27 and TRBJ2-7; TRBD2 is a possible D gene (6 bases). The CDR3 contains 13 residues. V dropped 5 bases and J dropped 3 bases, with 11 bases sitting between them. Germline lookup yields CDR1 MNHEY and CDR2 SMNVEV (reference sequence). The CDR3 sequence is CASSPSEFYEQYF. CDR3 in DNA: TGTGCCAGCAGTCCTAGCGAGTTCTACGAGCAGTACTTC.

This clonotype was seen ten or more times. CDR3 bases: TGTGCCAGCAGTTACGGGGGTAGCAATCAGCCCCAGCATTTT. The encoded protein is CASSYGGSNQPQHF. The rearrangement links TRBV12-3 or TRBV12-4 to TRBJ1-5; maybe TRBD1 (5 bases). Trimming left V 4 bases short and J 0 bases short, with 7 bases between. The CDR3 spans 14 residues.

This clonotype was observed many times. The chain uses TRBV12-3 or TRBV12-4 and TRBJ2-7; 8 nucleotides match TRBD2. The CDR3 is made up of 13 amino acids. J lost 7 bases, V lost 5 bases, and 7 bases had no gene match. The CDR3 is CASSPTIAGEQYF. CDR3 sequence (DNA): TGTGCCAGCAGTCCCACGATAGCGGGGGAGCAGTACTTC.

This clonotype has a count of ten or more. The chain combines TRBV20-1 with TRBJ2-4; D gene unclear. Germline CDR1 reads DFQATT; CDR2 reads SNEGSKA (reference sequence). CDR3 length: 16 residues. Trimming cost V 0 bases and J 0 bases, with 12 bases left between them. The CDR3 DNA reads as TGCAGTGCTAGAGAGGTCGTAAGGACAGCCAAAAACATTCAGTACTTC. This translates into CSAREVVRTAKNIQYF.

This clonotype was counted many times. The V gene is TRBV29-1, the J gene TRBJ1-2; D gene unclear. Germline CDR1 SQVTM, CDR2 ANQGSEA. The CDR3 covers 11 residues. V lost 0 bases and J 8 bases, leaving 7 bases between the germline ends. CDR3 coding DNA: TGCAGCGTTGAAGATGCTTGGGGCTACACCTTC. Protein sequence: CSVEDAWGYTF.

The chain carries TRBV28 and TRBJ2-1; D is undetermined. Deletions cut 5 bases from V and 8 bases from J, with 10 bases between. The CDR3 extends over 12 amino acids. In germline, CDR1 is MDHEN, CDR2 SYDVKM. The CDR3 sequence is CASSPKVDEQFF. The CDR3 DNA is TGTGCCAGCAGTCCTAAAGTAGATGAGCAGTTCTTC. Variable domain in full (rest from reference TRBV28 and TRBJ2-1): DVKVTQSSRYLVKRTGEKVFLECVQDMDHENMFWYRQDPGLGLRLIYFSYDVKMKEKGDIPEGYSVSREKKERFSLILESASTNQTSMYLCASSPKVDEQFFGPGTRLTVL.

This clonotype has more than one count but fewer than ten. This chain connects TRBV27 to TRBJ2-1; 9 bases align to TRBD1. Unmatched junction bases numbered 6, after V lost 6 bases and J lost 6 bases. CDR1 and CDR2 from the germline V gene are MNHEY and SMNVEV (reference sequence). The CDR3 is 14 amino acids. This CDR3 is CASRTGTGRNEQFF. CDR3 sequence (DNA): TGTGCCAGCAGGACCGGGACAGGGCGCAATGAGCAGTTCTTC.

The chain employs TRBV14 and TRBJ2-1; D is uncertain. Trimming cost V 4 bases and J 0 bases, with 7 bases left between them. The CDR3 loop spans 14 amino acids. The germline V gene has CDR1 SGHDN and CDR2 FVKESK. This CDR3 reads CASSRQTSYNEQFF. CDR3 coding DNA: TGTGCCAGCAGCCGGCAGACCTCCTACAATGAGCAGTTCTTC.

This clonotype was seen more than once but under ten times. The V and J genes are TRBV4-1 and TRBJ2-1; 9 bases match TRBD1. Germline lookup yields CDR1 MGHRA and CDR2 YSYEKL. This CDR3 is built from 16 residues. V shed 0 bases, J shed 6 bases, and the junction held 6 bases outside the gene matches. The CDR3 sequence is CASSQDTGQGINEQFF. The CDR3 bases are TGCGCCAGCAGCCAAGATACCGGACAGGGGATCAATGAGCAGTTCTTC.

This clonotype showed up many times. This chain connects TRBV9 to TRBJ2-1, with 8 positions matching TRBD2. Germline V CDR1 and CDR2: SGDLS, YYNGEE. V lost 0 bases, J lost 5 bases, and 7 bases stayed unmatched. The CDR3 has 16 amino acids. CDR3 in DNA: TGTGCCAGCAGCGTAGTCGTAGCGGGAACGGACAATGAGCAGTTCTTC. Translating gives CASSVVVAGTDNEQFF.

The chain joins TRBV7-6 to TRBJ2-7, with 7 bases matching TRBD2. The germline gives CDR1 SGHVS, CDR2 FNYEAQ. The CDR3 is made up of 14 amino acids. After removal of 3 bases from V and 4 bases from J, the junction contained 6 bases not matched to a gene. The chain's CDR3 is CASSFGGGGYEQYF. The CDR3 DNA is TGTGCCAGCAGCTTCGGCGGGGGAGGATACGAGCAGTACTTC.

The chain has TRBV12-3 or TRBV12-4 and TRBJ2-3; possibly TRBD2 for D (5 bases). V shed 6 bases and J shed 2 bases, with 9 bases lying between them. The CDR3 is 13 residues long. CDR3 nucleotides: TGTGCCAGCAGGAGACTACTCACAGATACGCAGTATTTT. Protein product: CASRRLLTDTQYF.

This clonotype came up many times. The V gene is TRBV6-5, the J gene TRBJ2-7; TRBD1 agrees at 12 bases. The V segment lost 5 bases and the J segment 3 bases; nucleotides outside the gene matches: 5. This CDR3 is built from 15 residues. The germline V gene encodes CDR1 MNHEY and CDR2 SVGAGI. The DNA for the CDR3 is TGTGCCAGCAGTCACGGGACAGGGGGCATCTACGAGCAGTACGTC. This encodes CASSHGTGGIYEQYV.

The chain is built from TRBV12-3 or TRBV12-4 and TRBJ2-6, with TRBD1 matching 7 bases. The junction had 7 bases not matched to a gene; V was cut back by 5 bases and J by 0 bases. This CDR3 region has 17 residues. This CDR3 is CASSRTGAYSGANVLTF. The CDR3 region has the DNA TGTGCCAGCAGTAGGACAGGCGCGTACTCTGGGGCCAACGTCCTGACTTTC.

This clonotype was counted ten times or more. This chain connects TRBV6-2 or TRBV6-3 to TRBJ2-6, with D tentatively TRBD1 (6 bases). The CDR3 extends over 19 amino acids. Trimming left V 0 bases short and J 4 bases short, with 19 bases between. CDR1 and CDR2 (germline): MNHEY, SVGEGT. The CDR3 coding sequence is TGTGCCAGCAGTTACTCTCCTAACCCCCAGGGGCCCGGGGCCAACGTCCTGACTTTC. Residues: CASSYSPNPQGPGANVLTF.

This clonotype has just a few counts. The V and J genes are TRBV20-1 and TRBJ2-3; TRBD2 is a possible D gene (5 bases). Germline loops: CDR1 DFQATT, CDR2 SNEGSKA (reference sequence). V gave up 5 bases and J gave up 4 bases, with 19 bases separating them. The CDR3 is made up of 15 amino acids. Here the CDR3 reads CSAGLTGKWADTQYF. CDR3 coding DNA: TGCAGTGCTGGGCTGACGGGGAAATGGGCAGATACGCAGTATTTT.

This rearrangement joins TRBV4-2 to TRBJ1-6; 8 positions agree with TRBD1. Germline trimming cut 0 bases from V and 9 bases from J; bases unmatched to any gene: 7. CDR3 size: 16 residues. The germline gives CDR1 LGHNA, CDR2 YNFKEQ. The CDR3 DNA is TGTGCCAGCAGCCAAGATTTGCCAGGGGGCGTTTCACCCCTCCACTTT. It yields the protein CASSQDLPGGVSPLHF.

This clonotype was recorded a few times. The chain combines TRBV7-9 with TRBJ2-2; D perhaps matches TRBD1 (6 bases). The germline CDR1 and CDR2 sequences are SEHNR and FQNEAQ (reference sequence). V was shortened by 6 bases and J by 0 bases, with 11 bases between the two germline ends. This CDR3 comprises 15 residues. The CDR3 DNA reads as TGTGCCAGCAGTTCGGGACACCCGAACACCGGGGAGCTGTTTTTT. Residues: CASSSGHPNTGELFF.

This clonotype was detected ten times or more. V is TRBV24-1 and J is TRBJ2-3; 14 bases agree with TRBD2. This CDR3 has 20 amino acids. Unmatched junction bases numbered 13, after V lost 4 bases and J lost 2 bases. Germline V gives CDR1 KGHDR, CDR2 SFDVKD. CDR3 in amino acids: CATSDPGGLAGDRYTDTQYF. CDR3 coding DNA: TGTGCCACCAGTGACCCCGGGGGACTAGCGGGAGATCGTTACACAGATACGCAGTATTTT.

Ten or more counts support this clonotype. This sequence joins TRBV5-1 and TRBJ2-1; tentatively, D is TRBD1 or TRBD2 (6 bases each). CDR3 length: 15 amino acids. Trimming took 6 bases from V and 6 from J, leaving 19 bases between them. Germline V CDR1 and CDR2: SGHRS, YFSETQ. The CDR3 region is CASTIGLGGGNEQFF. CDR3 coding DNA: TGCGCCAGCACCATTGGATTAGGAGGGGGCAATGAGCAGTTCTTC.

This clonotype was detected many times. The chain employs TRBV20-1 and TRBJ2-1; perhaps TRBD2 as D (6 bases). CDR1 is DFQATT and CDR2 is SNEGSKA in the germline V gene (reference sequence). The CDR3 is 15 amino acids. Trimming removed 3 bases from V and 3 bases from J, with 15 bases in between. The CDR3 coding sequence is TGCAGTGCTAGCGGGAGCCCTCGGAACTACAATGAGCAGTTCTTC. Its protein is CSASGSPRNYNEQFF.

The rearrangement links TRBV4-1 to TRBJ2-7, with TRBD2 matching over 12 bases. The CDR3 is 21 amino acids. Trimming removed 4 bases from V and 0 bases from J; junction bases left unmatched: 19. Germline loops: CDR1 MGHRA, CDR2 YSYEKL. The DNA for the CDR3 is TGCGCCAGCAGCCTCCACTCCCAACTAGCGGGAGGTTGGGTGGGCTCCTACGAGCAGTACTTC. This translates into CASSLHSQLAGGWVGSYEQYF.

This clonotype was seen only a few times. The V call is TRBV10-3, the J call TRBJ2-3; D not resolved. The CDR3 consists of 11 residues. V lost 4 bases and J lost 5, with 4 bases in between. CDR1 is ENHRY and CDR2 is SYGVKD in the germline V gene. CDR3 region: CAISGGDTQYF. CDR3 nucleotide sequence: TGTGCCATCAGTGGAGGAGATACGCAGTATTTT.

The chain links TRBV5-1 to TRBJ2-2; 7 bases fit TRBD2. CDR1 is SGHRS and CDR2 is YFSETQ in the germline V gene. The CDR3 contains 15 residues. With V trimmed by 5 bases and J by 3 bases, 7 bases remained unmatched. The CDR3: CASSFGAGYTGELFF. CDR3 nucleotide sequence: TGCGCCAGCAGTTTCGGAGCGGGATACACCGGGGAGCTGTTTTTT.

This clonotype has ten or more counts. The chain links TRBV12-3 or TRBV12-4 to TRBJ1-1, with unresolved D. V was trimmed by 4 bases and J by 0 bases, leaving 3 bases between them. The CDR3 runs to 12 residues. CDR3: CASSWLNTEAFF. In DNA form, the CDR3 reads TGTGCCAGCAGTTGGTTGAACACTGAAGCTTTCTTT.

A few counts support this clonotype. J is TRBJ2-1 and V is TRBV28; either TRBD1 or TRBD2 may supply D (7 bases each). Germline V gene data show CDR1 as MDHEN and CDR2 as SYDVKM. Trimming took off 5 bases at V and 4 bases at J, with 15 bases between the two ends. The CDR3 is made up of 15 amino acids. CDR3 in DNA: TGTGCCAGCAGTGCACCAGGGGGGGGTTACAATGAGCAGTTCTTC. As protein: CASSAPGGGYNEQFF.

This clonotype was seen ten or more times. This rearrangement joins TRBV4-2 to TRBJ2-2; D unresolved. The V and J ends lost 0 bases and 4 bases respectively, with 6 bases between them. Germline V CDR1 and CDR2: LGHNA, YNFKEQ. This CDR3 has 14 amino acids. The CDR3: CASSQDEATGELFF. CDR3 coding DNA: TGTGCCAGCAGCCAAGATGAGGCCACCGGGGAGCTGTTTTTT.